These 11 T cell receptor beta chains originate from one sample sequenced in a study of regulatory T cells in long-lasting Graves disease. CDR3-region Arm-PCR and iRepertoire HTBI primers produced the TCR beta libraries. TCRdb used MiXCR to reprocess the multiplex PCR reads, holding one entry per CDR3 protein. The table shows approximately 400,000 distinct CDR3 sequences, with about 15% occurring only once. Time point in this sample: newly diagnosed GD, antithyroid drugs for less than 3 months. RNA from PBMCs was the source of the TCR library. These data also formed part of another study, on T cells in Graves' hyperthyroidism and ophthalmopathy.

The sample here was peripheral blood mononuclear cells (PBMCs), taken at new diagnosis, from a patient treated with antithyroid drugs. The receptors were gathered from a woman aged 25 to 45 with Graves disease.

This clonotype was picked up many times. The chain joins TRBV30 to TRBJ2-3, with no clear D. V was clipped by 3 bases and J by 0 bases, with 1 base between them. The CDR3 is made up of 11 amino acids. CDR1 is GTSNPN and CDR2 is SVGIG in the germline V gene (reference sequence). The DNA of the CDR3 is TGTGCCTGGAGGAGCACAGATACGCAGTATTTT. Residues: CAWRSTDTQYF.

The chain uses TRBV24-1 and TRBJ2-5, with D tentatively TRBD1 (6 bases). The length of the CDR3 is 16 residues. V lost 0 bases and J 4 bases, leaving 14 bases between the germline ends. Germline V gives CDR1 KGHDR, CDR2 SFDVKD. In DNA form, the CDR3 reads TGTGCCACCAGTGATTTGCCACAGGGCCTGGGAGAGACCCAGTACTTC. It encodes CATSDLPQGLGETQYF.

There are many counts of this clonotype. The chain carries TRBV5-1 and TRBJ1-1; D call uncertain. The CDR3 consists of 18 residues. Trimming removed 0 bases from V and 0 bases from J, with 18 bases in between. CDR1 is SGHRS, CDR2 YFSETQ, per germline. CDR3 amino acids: CASSLAGRRGGVNTEAFF. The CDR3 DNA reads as TGCGCCAGCAGCTTGGCAGGAAGACGAGGAGGAGTGAACACTGAAGCTTTCTTT.

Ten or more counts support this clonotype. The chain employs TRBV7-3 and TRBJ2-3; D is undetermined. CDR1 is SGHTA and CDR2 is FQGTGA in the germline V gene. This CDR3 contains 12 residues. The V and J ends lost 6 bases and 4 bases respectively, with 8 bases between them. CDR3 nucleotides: TGTGCCAGCAGTTCTAACGCAGATACGCAGTATTTT. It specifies CASSSNADTQYF.

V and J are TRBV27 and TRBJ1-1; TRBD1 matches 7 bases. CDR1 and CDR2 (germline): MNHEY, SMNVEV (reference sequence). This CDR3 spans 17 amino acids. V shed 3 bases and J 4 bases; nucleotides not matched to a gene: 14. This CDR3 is CASSFYSPGGGLTEAFF. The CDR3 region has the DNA TGTGCCAGCAGTTTCTACTCCCCAGGGGGTGGACTCACTGAAGCTTTCTTT.

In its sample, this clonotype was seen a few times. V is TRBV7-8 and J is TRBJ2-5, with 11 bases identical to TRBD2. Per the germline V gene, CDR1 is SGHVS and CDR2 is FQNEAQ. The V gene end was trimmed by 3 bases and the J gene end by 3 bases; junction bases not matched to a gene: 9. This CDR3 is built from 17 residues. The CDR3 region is CASSLTSGAELKETQYF. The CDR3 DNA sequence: TGTGCCAGCAGCTTGACTAGCGGGGCTGAATTAAAAGAGACCCAGTACTTC.

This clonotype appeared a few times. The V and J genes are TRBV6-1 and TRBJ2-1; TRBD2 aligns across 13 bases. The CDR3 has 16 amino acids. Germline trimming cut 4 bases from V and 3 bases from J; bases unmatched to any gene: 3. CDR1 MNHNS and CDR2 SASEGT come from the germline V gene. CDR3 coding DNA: TGTGCCAGCAGTGCGACTAGCGGGAGGAGCTACAATGAGCAGTTCTTC. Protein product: CASSATSGRSYNEQFF.

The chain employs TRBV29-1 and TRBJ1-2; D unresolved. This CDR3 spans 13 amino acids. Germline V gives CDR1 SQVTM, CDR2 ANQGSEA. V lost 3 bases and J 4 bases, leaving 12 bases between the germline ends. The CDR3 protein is CSVDGQVSYGYTF. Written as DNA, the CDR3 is TGCAGCGTTGATGGGCAGGTCTCCTATGGCTACACCTTC.

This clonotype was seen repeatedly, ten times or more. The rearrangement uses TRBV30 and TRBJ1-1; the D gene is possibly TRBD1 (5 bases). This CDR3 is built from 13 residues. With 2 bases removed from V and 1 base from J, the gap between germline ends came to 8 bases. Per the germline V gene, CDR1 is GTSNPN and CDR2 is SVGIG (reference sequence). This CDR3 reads CAWSWGSNTEAFF. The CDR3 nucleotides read TGTGCCTGGAGTTGGGGGTCGAACACTGAAGCTTTCTTT.

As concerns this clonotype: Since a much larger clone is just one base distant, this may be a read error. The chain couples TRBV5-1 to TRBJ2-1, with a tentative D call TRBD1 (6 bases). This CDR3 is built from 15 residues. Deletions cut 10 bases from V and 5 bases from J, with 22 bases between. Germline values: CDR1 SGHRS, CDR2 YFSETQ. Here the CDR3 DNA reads TGCGCCGGCAAAGAGACAGGTTCCACGAACAATGAGCAGTTCTTC. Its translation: CAGKETGSTNNEQFF.

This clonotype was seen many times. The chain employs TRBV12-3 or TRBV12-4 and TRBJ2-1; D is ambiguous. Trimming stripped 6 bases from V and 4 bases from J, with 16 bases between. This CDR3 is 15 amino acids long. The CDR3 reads CASSPGAIGYNEQFF. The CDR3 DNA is TGTGCCAGCAGCCCAGGAGCGATAGGGTACAATGAGCAGTTCTTC.